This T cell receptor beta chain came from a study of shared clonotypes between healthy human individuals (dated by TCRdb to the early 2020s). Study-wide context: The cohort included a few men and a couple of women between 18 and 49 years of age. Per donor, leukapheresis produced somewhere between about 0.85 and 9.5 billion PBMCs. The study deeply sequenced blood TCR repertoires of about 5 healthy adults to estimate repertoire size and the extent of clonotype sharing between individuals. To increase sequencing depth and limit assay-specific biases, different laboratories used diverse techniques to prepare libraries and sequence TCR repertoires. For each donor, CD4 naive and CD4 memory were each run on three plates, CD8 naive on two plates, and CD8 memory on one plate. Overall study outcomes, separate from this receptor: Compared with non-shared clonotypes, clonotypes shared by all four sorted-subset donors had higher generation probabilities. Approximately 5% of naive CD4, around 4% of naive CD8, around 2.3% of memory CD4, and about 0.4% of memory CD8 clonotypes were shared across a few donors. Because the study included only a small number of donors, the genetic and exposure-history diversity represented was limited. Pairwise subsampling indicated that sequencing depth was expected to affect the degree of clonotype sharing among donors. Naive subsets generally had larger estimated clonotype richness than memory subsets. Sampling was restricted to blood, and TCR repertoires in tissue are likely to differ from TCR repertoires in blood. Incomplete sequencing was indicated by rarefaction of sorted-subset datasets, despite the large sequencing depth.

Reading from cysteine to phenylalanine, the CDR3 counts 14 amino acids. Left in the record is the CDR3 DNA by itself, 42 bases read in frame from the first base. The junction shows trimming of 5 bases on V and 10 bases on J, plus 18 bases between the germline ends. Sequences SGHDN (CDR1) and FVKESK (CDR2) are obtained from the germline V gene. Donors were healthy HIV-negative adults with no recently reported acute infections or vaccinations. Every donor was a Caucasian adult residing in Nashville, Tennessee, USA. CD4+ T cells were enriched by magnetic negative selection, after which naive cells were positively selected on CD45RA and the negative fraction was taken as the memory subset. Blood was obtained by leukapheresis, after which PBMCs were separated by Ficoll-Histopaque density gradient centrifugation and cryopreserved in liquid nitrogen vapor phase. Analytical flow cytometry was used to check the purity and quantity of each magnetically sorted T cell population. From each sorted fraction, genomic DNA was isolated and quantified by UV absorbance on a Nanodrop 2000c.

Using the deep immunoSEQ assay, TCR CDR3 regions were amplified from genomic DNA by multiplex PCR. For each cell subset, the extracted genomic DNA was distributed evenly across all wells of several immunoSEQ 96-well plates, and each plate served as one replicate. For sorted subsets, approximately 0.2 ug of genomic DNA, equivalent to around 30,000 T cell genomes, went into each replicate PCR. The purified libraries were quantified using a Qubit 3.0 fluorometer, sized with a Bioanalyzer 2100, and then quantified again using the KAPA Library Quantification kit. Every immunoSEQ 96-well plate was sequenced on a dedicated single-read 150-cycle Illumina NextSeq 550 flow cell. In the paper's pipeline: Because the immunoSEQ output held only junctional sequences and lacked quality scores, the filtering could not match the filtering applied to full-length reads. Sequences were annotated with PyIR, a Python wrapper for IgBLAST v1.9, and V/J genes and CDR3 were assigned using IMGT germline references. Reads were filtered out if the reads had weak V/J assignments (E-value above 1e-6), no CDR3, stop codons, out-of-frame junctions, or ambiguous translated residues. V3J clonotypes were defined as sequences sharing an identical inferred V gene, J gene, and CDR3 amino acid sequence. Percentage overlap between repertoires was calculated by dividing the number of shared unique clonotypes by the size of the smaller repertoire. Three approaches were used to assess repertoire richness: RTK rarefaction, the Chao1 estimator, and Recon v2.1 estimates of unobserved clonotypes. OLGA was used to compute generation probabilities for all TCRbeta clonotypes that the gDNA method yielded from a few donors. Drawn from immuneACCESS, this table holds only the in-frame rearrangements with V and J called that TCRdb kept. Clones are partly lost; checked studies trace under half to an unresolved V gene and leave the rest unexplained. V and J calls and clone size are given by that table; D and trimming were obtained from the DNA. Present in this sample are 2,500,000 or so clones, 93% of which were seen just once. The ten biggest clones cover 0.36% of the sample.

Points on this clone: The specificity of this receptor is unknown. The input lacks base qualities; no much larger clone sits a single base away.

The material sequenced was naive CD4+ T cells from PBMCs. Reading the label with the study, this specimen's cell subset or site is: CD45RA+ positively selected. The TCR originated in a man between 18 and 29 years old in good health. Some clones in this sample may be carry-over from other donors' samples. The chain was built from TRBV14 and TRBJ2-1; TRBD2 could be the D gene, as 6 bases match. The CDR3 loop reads CASSAYLAPREQFF. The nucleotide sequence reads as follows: TGTGCCAGCAGCGCATATCTAGCGCCACGGGAGCAGTTCTTC. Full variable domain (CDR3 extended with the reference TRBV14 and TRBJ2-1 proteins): EAGVTQFPSHSVIEKGQTVTLRCDPISGHDNLYWYRRVMGKEIKFLLHFVKESKQDESGMPNNRFLAERTGGTYSTLKVQPAELEDSGVYFCASSAYLAPREQFFGPGTRLTVL.